This entry lists 5 T cell receptor beta chains sequenced from one sample in a study of CD8 T cells in ankylosing spondylitis. A single record per CDR3 protein comes from TCRdb applying MiXCR to the 5' RACE reads. The data hold fewer than 400,000 distinct CDR3 sequences, with approximately 8.2% observed a single time. Their antigens remain unidentified. Findings and caveats of the study: Blood from ankylosing spondylitis patients appeared to carry a characteristic roughly eight-variant TCR beta motif.

Material: blood, either unsorted or a sorted T cell fraction (not recorded which). These receptors were obtained from a male donor with ankylosing spondylitis.

This clonotype was seen more than once but under ten times. V and J are TRBV7-2 and TRBJ1-5, with 7 bases fitting TRBD1. In germline, CDR1 is SGHTA, CDR2 FQGNSA. V shed 5 bases and J 5 bases; nucleotides not matched to a gene: 6. The CDR3 covers 14 residues. CDR3 nucleotides: TGTGCCAGCAGCCAGGGGGGGAGAGATCAGCCCCAGCATTTT. The encoded protein is CASSQGGRDQPQHF. Full variable domain (rest looked up from reference TRBV7-2 and TRBJ1-5): GAGVSQSPSNKVTEKGKDVELRCDPISGHTALYWYRQSLGQGLEFLIYFQGNSAPDKSGLPSDRFSAERTGGSVSTLTIQRTQQEDSAVYLCASSQGGRDQPQHFGDGTRLSIL.

This clonotype was observed many times. The chain uses TRBV20-1 and TRBJ1-6, with D hard to call. V was trimmed by 2 bases and J by 0 bases, leaving 8 bases between them. Per germline, CDR1 DFQATT and CDR2 SNEGSKA (reference sequence). The CDR3 sequence is 15 residues long. For the CDR3, the DNA is TGCAGTGCTAGATATAGCTACTCCTATAATTCACCCCTCCACTTT. Amino acids: CSARYSYSYNSPLHF.

At least ten counts were recorded for this clonotype. The chain carries TRBV6-2 or TRBV6-3 and TRBJ2-5; 14 bases are a match to TRBD2. The V segment lost 6 bases and the J segment 9 bases; nucleotides outside the gene matches: 6. The CDR3 totals 14 residues. Germline V lookup: CDR1 MNHEY, CDR2 SVGEGT. The CDR3 bases are TGTGCCAGCAGGACTAGCGGGAGGGCAACTGCCCAGTACTTC. Translation gives CASRTSGRATAQYF.

The V and J genes are TRBV25-1 and TRBJ1-1, with TRBD1 matching 9 bases. This CDR3 comprises 14 residues. CDR1 and CDR2 (germline): MGHDK, SYGVNS. V gave up 4 bases and J gave up 10 bases; unmatched junction bases: 10. The CDR3 DNA sequence: TGTGCCAGCAGTGCATTTTCGGAACAGGGGGCAGCTTTCTTT. Translated: CASSAFSEQGAAFF.

This chain joins TRBV27 and TRBJ2-3; no firm D call. The V gene lost 5 bases and the J gene lost 2 bases, with 14 bases spanning the gap. Per the germline V gene, CDR1 is MNHEY and CDR2 is SMNVEV (reference sequence). There are 15 residues in the CDR3. The CDR3 region has the DNA TGTGCCAGCAGTGGACCCTCTTCGGTCACAGATACGCAGTATTTT. This codes for CASSGPSSVTDTQYF.